The source of this T cell receptor beta chain is a study of blood T cells in healthy people across ages. Primers used in a second PCR of about 7 to 12 cycles were a sample-barcoded 5' primer and a J-beta primer mix. TCRdb reprocessed the 5' RACE reads via MiXCR and lists one record per CDR3 protein. The sample carries hundreds of thousands of distinct CDR3 sequences, roughly 35% recorded once. This CDR3 is 14 amino acids long. The V gene end was trimmed by 1 base and the J gene end by 9 bases; junction bases not matched to a gene: 6. The germline gives CDR1 MGHRA, CDR2 YSYEKL. This clonotype was counted many times.

The rearrangement links TRBV4-1 to TRBJ2-1; 7 bases map to TRBD1. Specimen: blood. This clonotype originated in a man younger than 35 in good health. The CDR3 coding sequence is TGCGCCAGCAGCCAAGGGACAGGAATTACTGAGCAGTTCTTC. Translating it yields CASSQGTGITEQFF.